The 19 T cell receptor beta chains listed next were all sequenced from one sample in a study of OX40 agonist ivuxolimab in advanced cancers. Repertoires were generated with immunoSEQ multiplex PCR, while TCRdb's copy carries only in-frame clones and drops some. This table has roughly 79,000 clones, around 92% appearing once. This sample comprised CD4+ or CD8+ T cells sorted from blood, obtained in a trial of the OX40 agonist ivuxolimab. The receptors stem from an adult with an advanced solid tumor such as melanoma, head and neck, liver or kidney cancer.

The chain carries TRBV7-9 and TRBJ1-4; D not certain. Looked up from germline, CDR1 is SEHNR and CDR2 is FQNEAQ (reference sequence). CDR3 size: 14 residues. V was cut by 3 bases and J by 6 bases, with 11 bases left in between. DNA of the CDR3: TGTGCCAGCAGCTTGACCGGATCCTATGAAAAACTGTTTTTT. Protein sequence: CASSLTGSYEKLFF.

The chain combines TRBV5-1 with TRBJ2-5, with D possibly called TRBD1 or TRBD2 (5 bases each). This CDR3 spans 16 amino acids. Germline CDR1 is SGHRS and CDR2 is YFSETQ. V was pared by 4 bases and J by 7 bases, with 23 bases between. CDR3 coding DNA: TGCGCCAGCAGCCAGACGGAATGGGACGGACGGCGGACCCAGTACTTC. Protein: CASSQTEWDGRRTQYF.

The chain carries TRBV7-6 and TRBJ2-3; the D is unclear. V was shortened by 5 bases and J by 0 bases, with 12 bases between the two germline ends. Germline values: CDR1 SGHVS, CDR2 FNYEAQ. The CDR3 is 15 residues long. The CDR3 region is CASSLFDGSTDTQYF. Written as DNA, the CDR3 is TGTGCCAGCAGCCTATTTGACGGGAGCACAGATACGCAGTATTTT. Using reference TRBV7-6 and TRBJ2-3 for the parts outside the CDR3, the full variable domain is GAGVSQSPRYKVTKRGQDVALRCDPISGHVSLYWYRQALGQGPEFLTYFNYEAQQDKSGLPNDRFSAERPEGSISTLTIQRTEQRDSAMYRCASSLFDGSTDTQYFGPGTRLTVL.

This clone was detected once. This sequence joins TRBV27 and TRBJ2-7, with D tentatively TRBD2 (6 bases). The CDR3 loop spans 14 amino acids. V dropped 3 bases and J dropped 5 bases, with 14 bases sitting between them. Germline CDR1 reads MNHEY; CDR2 reads SMNVEV (reference sequence). Written as DNA, the CDR3 is TGTGCCAGCAGTTTTACTGACGGGAGCCACGAGCAGTACTTC. Translation: CASSFTDGSHEQYF.

The chain carries TRBV9 and TRBJ2-7; D call uncertain. This CDR3 spans 14 amino acids. CDR1 is SGDLS, CDR2 YYNGEE, per germline. Trimming removed 3 bases at V and 0 bases at J, with 10 bases between. The CDR3 reads CASSDTGFSYEQYF. The CDR3 DNA reads as TGTGCCAGCAGCGACACTGGATTCTCCTACGAGCAGTACTTC.

The V call is TRBV28, the J call TRBJ2-6, with D possibly being TRBD1 (6 bases). V lost 6 bases and J 0 bases, leaving 18 bases between the germline ends. This CDR3 is 18 amino acids long. Germline V gene sequence: CDR1 MDHEN, CDR2 SYDVKM. The CDR3, as DNA: TGTGCCAGCAGCGTATCAGGGGCCGTACGCTCTGGGGCCAACGTCCTGACTTTC. Its protein is CASSVSGAVRSGANVLTF.

This CDR3 reads CASSPRLAGGTDTQYF. The DNA of the CDR3 is TGTGCCAGCAGCCCTAGACTAGCGGGGGGCACAGATACGCAGTATTTT. This chain connects TRBV7-2 to TRBJ2-3; 12 positions agree with TRBD2. The CDR3 has 16 amino acids. J was trimmed by 1 base and V by 5 bases; bases with no gene match: 4. Germline CDR1 SGHTA, CDR2 FQGNSA.

CDR3: CATGLAGTETQYF. The DNA of the CDR3 is TGTGCCACTGGACTAGCTGGGACAGAGACCCAGTACTTC. V usage is TRBV19 and J usage is TRBJ2-5; 8 nucleotides align to TRBD2. CDR3 length: 13 amino acids. J lost 4 bases, V lost 10 bases, and 8 bases had no gene match. Germline V gene lookup returns CDR1 LNHDA and CDR2 SQIVND (reference sequence).

CDR3 loop: CALREGGRAENEQFF. The CDR3 DNA reads TGTGCTCTCAGGGAAGGCGGGAGGGCCGAGAATGAGCAGTTCTTC. The chain carries TRBV10-3 and TRBJ2-1, with 9 bases matching TRBD2. This CDR3 spans 15 amino acids. Germline V gene data show CDR1 as ENHRY and CDR2 as SYGVKD.

The chain combines TRBV7-2 with TRBJ2-7; D is tentatively TRBD1 or TRBD2 (5 bases each). This CDR3 has 15 amino acids. The germline V gene has CDR1 SGHTA and CDR2 FQGNSA. Trimming pared 4 bases from V and 1 base from J, leaving 14 bases between. The DNA for the CDR3 is TGTGCCAGCAGCTGGGACCCGTCGGGGTCCTACGAGCAGTACTTC. Its translation: CASSWDPSGSYEQYF.

This clone was found once. The chain uses TRBV9 and TRBJ2-5; TRBD2 matches at 8 bases. Germline V lookup: CDR1 SGDLS, CDR2 YYNGEE. The CDR3 totals 15 residues. V gave up 2 bases and J gave up 1 base; unmatched junction bases: 4. DNA for the CDR3: TGTGCCAGCAGCGTTTACAGCGGGAGCCAAGAGACCCAGTACTTC. Protein: CASSVYSGSQETQYF.

The V gene is TRBV11-3, the J gene TRBJ2-3; D ambiguous. This CDR3 has 15 amino acids. Per germline, CDR1 SGHNT and CDR2 YENEEA. V lost 4 bases to trimming and J lost 4 bases, with 15 bases between them. CDR3 amino acids: CASSWGRTDADTQYF. CDR3 bases: TGTGCCAGCAGCTGGGGTCGGACCGACGCAGATACGCAGTATTTT.

The chain is built from TRBV30 and TRBJ2-5, with 7 bases lining up with TRBD1. V lost 4 bases to trimming and J lost 2 bases; unmatched junction nucleotides: 1. Germline assignment: CDR1 GTSNPN and CDR2 SVGIG (reference sequence). The CDR3 covers 12 residues. CDR3 loop: CAWTRGQETQYF. The CDR3 DNA follows: TGTGCCTGGACCAGGGGGCAAGAGACCCAGTACTTC.

The J gene is TRBJ2-7, the V gene TRBV19, with 8 bases lining up with TRBD2. The CDR3 sequence is 15 residues long. With V trimmed by 2 bases and J by 0 bases, 3 bases remained unmatched. CDR1 and CDR2 from the germline V gene are LNHDA and SQIVND (reference sequence). CDR3 coding DNA: TGTGCCAGTAGTATACAGCGGGGGAGCTCCTACGAGCAGTACTTC. Translating it yields CASSIQRGSSYEQYF.

As regards this clone: Other DNA variants within this sample encode the same CDR3. V gene TRBV30 combines with J gene TRBJ1-5, with D maybe TRBD1 (5 bases). V lost 1 base to trimming and J lost 6 bases, with 10 bases between them. Germline CDR1 is GTSNPN and CDR2 is SVGIG (reference sequence). The CDR3 spans 13 residues. The chain's CDR3 is CAWSGGGGQPQHF. CDR3 nucleotides: TGTGCCTGGAGTGGGGGGGGTGGTCAGCCCCAGCATTTT.

The chain uses TRBV7-2 and TRBJ1-1; TRBD1 might be the D (6 bases). Germline V CDR1 and CDR2: SGHTA, FQGNSA. The CDR3 runs to 15 residues. The V and J ends lost 4 bases and 3 bases respectively, with 15 bases between them. The CDR3 loop is CASSSTGPGHTEAFF. The DNA of the CDR3 is TGTGCCAGCAGCTCCACAGGGCCAGGACACACTGAAGCTTTCTTT.

DNA of the CDR3: TGTGCCAGCAGCTTATCAGGGGGGGTGTACGAGCAGTACTTC. Protein: CASSLSGGVYEQYF. The rearrangement joins TRBV11-2 to TRBJ2-7; either TRBD1 or TRBD2 may supply D (7 bases each). Germline values: CDR1 SGHAT, CDR2 FQNNGV. This CDR3 has 14 amino acids. Trimming shortened V by 2 bases and J by 4 bases, and 12 bases separated the two germline ends. The whole variable domain, filled in from reference TRBV11-2 and TRBJ2-7, reads EAGVAQSPRYKIIEKRQSVAFWCNPISGHATLYWYQQILGQGPKLLIQFQNNGVVDDSQLPKDRFSAERLKGVDSTLKIQPAKLEDSAVYLCASSLSGGVYEQYFGPGTRLTVT.

The chain has TRBV6-5 and TRBJ2-1; 8 bases agree with TRBD1. The junction had 7 bases not matched to a gene; V was cut back by 6 bases and J by 9 bases. CDR1 and CDR2 (germline): MNHEY, SVGAGI. The CDR3 is made up of 13 amino acids. The CDR3 bases are TGTGCCAGCAGGAGACAGGGGAGGAGTGAGCAGTTCTTC. It codes for CASRRQGRSEQFF.

The chain uses TRBV27 and TRBJ1-5; 9 bases match TRBD1. Germline assignment: CDR1 MNHEY and CDR2 SMNVEV (reference sequence). This CDR3 contains 16 residues. V trimming: 6 bases; J trimming: 4 bases; junction bases outside the gene matches: 10. The CDR3 spells CASSPWGTGLNQPQHF. CDR3 DNA: TGTGCCAGCAGCCCCTGGGGGACAGGGCTTAATCAGCCCCAGCATTTT.